These 2 T cell receptor beta chains share one sample of origin, sequenced in a study of vaccination and CD4 T cells after COVID-19. The Oncomine TCR Beta short-read assay was applied to DNA of cultured CD4+ T cells. TCRdb fed the PCR reads into MiXCR, producing one record per CDR3 protein. In the table there are approximately 9,500 distinct CDR3 sequences, approximately 30% of which are singletons. No antigen is known for these receptors. The treatment denotes: approximately 11-day PBMC culture with coronavirus spike peptide pools or control peptides (ViraFEST assay). Here the sequenced sample was CD4+ T cells from blood, cultured in vitro, taken after SARS-CoV-2 vaccination. Every receptor here comes from a human donor who had recovered from COVID-19.

This clonotype was detected only a few times. This chain joins TRBV6-1 and TRBJ2-7, with D perhaps TRBD1 or TRBD2 (5 bases each). Trimming stripped 5 bases from V and 6 bases from J, with 17 bases between. This CDR3 is 14 amino acids long. Germline CDR1 and CDR2: MNHNS and SASEGT. CDR3 residues: CASSTGTEFFEQYF. In nucleotides, the CDR3 is TGTGCCAGCAGTACGGGGACGGAGTTCTTCGAGCAGTACTTC.

This clonotype has a handful of counts. This chain links TRBV20-1 with TRBJ1-1; no reliable D call. Germline assignment: CDR1 DFQATT and CDR2 SNEGSKA (reference sequence). Trimming removed 1 base from V and 5 bases from J, with 11 bases in between. The CDR3 is 13 residues long. The CDR3 region has the DNA TGCAGTGCTAGAGGCTTCGGTGGAACTGAAGCTTTCTTT. Protein product: CSARGFGGTEAFF.